The 12 T cell receptor beta chains below were found in one sample sequenced in a study of T cell repertoires in cytomegalovirus infection. MiXCR, applied by TCRdb to the reads, yields one record per CDR3 protein. The table records roughly 230,000 distinct CDR3 sequences, roughly 23% of them present only once. What was sequenced was CD8+ T cells from PBMCs. These receptors originate from a human donor in good health (CMV status not recorded). Some clones in this sample may be carry-over from other donors' samples.

This clonotype has at least ten counts. The gene calls are TRBV12-3 or TRBV12-4 and TRBJ1-1, with a possible D match to TRBD1 (5 bases). V lost 2 bases to trimming and J lost 4 bases, with 14 bases between them. The CDR3 covers 15 residues. Here the CDR3 reads CASSLLQGGSTEAFF. The CDR3 nucleotides are TGTGCCAGCAGTTTATTGCAGGGCGGGAGCACTGAAGCTTTCTTT.

J is TRBJ1-6 and V is TRBV28; D call uncertain. Germline-derived CDR1 and CDR2 are MDHEN and SYDVKM. The CDR3 runs 12 residues. Trimming took off 6 bases at V and 10 bases at J, with 10 bases between the two ends. CDR3 bases: TGTGCCAGCAGCCCCTTTGGGTCACCCCTCCACTTT. Its translation: CASSPFGSPLHF.

The V and J genes are TRBV5-4 and TRBJ2-1; D may be TRBD1 or TRBD2 (5 bases each). Germline-derived CDR1 and CDR2 are SGHNT and YYREEE (reference sequence). The CDR3 covers 11 residues. V was clipped by 3 bases and J by 14 bases, with 12 bases between them. The DNA of the CDR3 is TGTGCCAGCAGCTCCCTCGGGGCGGAGTTCTTC. As protein: CASSSLGAEFF.

There are many counts of this clonotype. The rearrangement uses TRBV12-3 or TRBV12-4 and TRBJ2-3; unclear D gene. Between the trimmed V and J ends, which lost 0 bases and 2 bases, there was a span of 9 bases. The CDR3 spans 15 residues. CDR3 protein: CASSLAVEYTDTQYF. CDR3 bases: TGTGCCAGCAGTTTAGCGGTGGAGTACACAGATACGCAGTATTTT.

In its sample, this clonotype was seen a few times. The chain is built from TRBV2 and TRBJ1-5; D is possibly TRBD1 (5 bases). This CDR3 is built from 14 residues. Looked up from germline, CDR1 is SNHLY and CDR2 is FYNNEI. Trimming stripped 8 bases from V and 3 bases from J, with 14 bases between. CDR3 sequence: CASGVGTVNQPQHF. The CDR3 nucleotides read TGTGCCAGCGGAGTCGGGACGGTCAATCAGCCCCAGCATTTT.

The V gene is TRBV20-1, the J gene TRBJ2-5; TRBD2 agrees at 12 bases. V trimming: 2 bases; J trimming: 2 bases; junction bases outside the gene matches: 3. CDR1 and CDR2 (germline): DFQATT, SNEGSKA (reference sequence). This CDR3 is built from 15 residues. CDR3 coding DNA: TGCAGTGCTAGAACTAGCGGGGGGTTTCAAGAGACCCAGTACTTC. It codes for CSARTSGGFQETQYF.

V gene TRBV4-1 combines with J gene TRBJ2-7; D uncertain. The CDR3 is 15 residues long. Trimming shortened V by 1 base and J by 6 bases, and 16 bases separated the two germline ends. Germline CDR1 and CDR2: MGHRA and YSYEKL. This CDR3 reads CASSQGLGLVSEQYF. CDR3 bases: TGCGCCAGCAGCCAAGGCCTGGGCTTGGTGTCCGAGCAGTACTTC.

The table lists this clonotype with many counts. J is TRBJ2-7 and V is TRBV18; tentative D call: TRBD1 (5 bases). The CDR3 runs to 13 residues. From germline, CDR1 is KGHSH and CDR2 LQKENI. V was shortened by 2 bases and J by 2 bases, with 7 bases between the two germline ends. The CDR3 here is CASSPDSTYEQYF. As DNA, the CDR3 is TGTGCCAGCTCACCAGACAGCACCTACGAGCAGTACTTC.

To note about this clonotype: This may be a read error: a much more frequent sequence differs by one nucleotide. The chain links TRBV7-4 to TRBJ2-1, with D perhaps given as TRBD1 or TRBD2 (5 bases each). The CDR3 is made up of 18 amino acids. Germline CDR1 and CDR2: SGHVT and SQSDAQ. With 0 bases removed from V and 0 bases from J, the gap between germline ends came to 15 bases. CDR3: CASSLAPRGVSSYNEQFF. CDR3 nucleotide sequence: TGTGCCAGCAGCTTAGCTCCTAGAGGGGTAAGCTCCTACAATGAGCAGTTCTTC.

The chain joins TRBV6-5 to TRBJ2-2; no definite D call. CDR1 and CDR2 (germline): MNHEY, SVGAGI. This CDR3 contains 13 residues. With 6 bases removed from V and 2 bases from J, the gap between germline ends came to 7 bases. The CDR3 spells CASRPSNTGELFF. The CDR3 DNA is TGTGCCAGCAGGCCTTCTAACACCGGGGAGCTGTTTTTT.

The rearrangement uses TRBV19 and TRBJ1-1; D uncertain. The CDR3 runs to 14 residues. Per the germline V gene, CDR1 is LNHDA and CDR2 is SQIVND (reference sequence). V lost 3 bases, J lost 1 base, and 9 bases lay in between. The chain's CDR3 is CASSIAGSNTEAFF. The CDR3 DNA reads TGTGCCAGTAGTATCGCAGGTTCGAACACTGAAGCTTTCTTT.

The table lists this clonotype with many counts. V gene TRBV7-6 combines with J gene TRBJ2-2; possible D gene TRBD1, 5 bases. The CDR3 consists of 17 residues. CDR1 SGHVS and CDR2 FNYEAQ come from the germline V gene. Deletions cut 3 bases from V and 4 bases from J, with 18 bases between. CDR3 region: CASSFEQGRASTGELFF. The CDR3, as DNA: TGTGCCAGCAGCTTCGAGCAGGGCAGGGCAAGCACCGGGGAGCTGTTTTTT.